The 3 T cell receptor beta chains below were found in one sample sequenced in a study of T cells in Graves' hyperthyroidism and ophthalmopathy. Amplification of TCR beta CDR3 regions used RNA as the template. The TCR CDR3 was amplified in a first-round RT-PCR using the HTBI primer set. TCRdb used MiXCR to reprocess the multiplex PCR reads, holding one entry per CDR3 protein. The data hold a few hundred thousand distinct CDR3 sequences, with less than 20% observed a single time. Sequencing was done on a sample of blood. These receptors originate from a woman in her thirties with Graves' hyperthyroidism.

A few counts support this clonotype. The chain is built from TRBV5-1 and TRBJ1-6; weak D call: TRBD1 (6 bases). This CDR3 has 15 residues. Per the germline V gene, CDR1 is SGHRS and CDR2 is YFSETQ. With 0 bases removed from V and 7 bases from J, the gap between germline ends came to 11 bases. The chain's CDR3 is CASSLVGDTNSPLHF. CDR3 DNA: TGCGCCAGCAGCTTGGTGGGGGACACGAATTCACCCCTCCACTTT.

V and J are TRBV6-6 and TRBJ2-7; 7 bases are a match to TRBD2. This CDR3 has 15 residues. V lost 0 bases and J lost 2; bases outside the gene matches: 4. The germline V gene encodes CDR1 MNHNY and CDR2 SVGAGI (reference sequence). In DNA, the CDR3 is TGTGCCAGCAGTTACTCGCGGGAGAATACCTACGAGCAGTACTTC. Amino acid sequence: CASSYSRENTYEQYF.

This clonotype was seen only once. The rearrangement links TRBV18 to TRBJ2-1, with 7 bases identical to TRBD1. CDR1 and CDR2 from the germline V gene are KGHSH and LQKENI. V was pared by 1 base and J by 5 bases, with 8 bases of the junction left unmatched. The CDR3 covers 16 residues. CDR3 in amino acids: CASSPRFRGPNNEQFF. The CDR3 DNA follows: TGTGCCAGCTCACCACGATTTAGGGGGCCTAACAATGAGCAGTTCTTC.